Listed below are T cell receptor beta chains from one sample, sequenced in a study of spatial heterogeneity in lung cancer. From the 5' RACE reads, TCRdb called clonotypes with MiXCR, one entry per CDR3 protein. The sample holds about 43,000 distinct CDR3 sequences, approximately 22% seen once. Here the sequenced sample was PBMCs, taken at follow-up. Receptors originate from a female donor with early-stage non-small cell lung cancer. Each CDR3 is given with its conserved first and last residue. The order of the fields is V gene, clone size, D gene, J gene, CDR3 DNA, CDR3 protein. A D gene is named only where the DNA matches it firmly. Clone sizes are given selectively: once, few, many, or a class where the clone is expanded.

TRBV19	many	-	TRBJ2-3	TGTGCCACTCAAAGAGGGGCGGGGGATACGCAGTATTTT	CATQRGAGDTQYF
TRBV11-2	-	-	TRBJ2-1	TGTGCCAGCAGCTTTCAAGGAAATGAGCAGTTCTTC	CASSFQGNEQFF
TRBV6-6	few	-	TRBJ2-5	TGTGCCAGCGGGTTTGGGCCCGCGGCCCAAGAGACCCAGTACTTC	CASGFGPAAQETQYF
TRBV12-3/TRBV12-4	many	TRBD2	TRBJ2-3	TGTGCCAGCAGTCGGACTAGCGGGGGGGCTGGGACAGATACGCAGTATTTT	CASSRTSGGAGTDTQYF
TRBV19	-	-	TRBJ2-3	TGTGCCAGTAGTGGCGGGATCGGCACAGATACGCAGTATTTT	CASSGGIGTDTQYF
TRBV30	-	-	TRBJ1-2	TGTGCCTGGAGGGGAGGCCCGGCCGATAGCTACACCTTC	CAWRGGPADSYTF
TRBV14	-	-	TRBJ2-2	TGTGCCAGCAGCCAAGCGCGGGATGCGGGTACCGGGGAGCTGTTTTTT	CASSQARDAGTGELFF
TRBV9	few	-	TRBJ1-3	TGTGCCAGCAGCGTAGGGGACTTTCGCTCTGGAAACACCATATATTTT	CASSVGDFRSGNTIYF
TRBV19	-	-	TRBJ1-5	TGTGCCAGTAGTGTGGCAACAGGGAGCAATCAGCCCCAGCATTTT	CASSVATGSNQPQHF
TRBV14	many	-	TRBJ2-2	TGTGCCAGCAGCCAAAGAGGGATTACCGGGGAGCTGTTTTTT	CASSQRGITGELFF
TRBV28	few	-	TRBJ1-2	TGTGCCAGCAGTCCCCCACTCAGGGACTATGGCTACACCTTC	CASSPPLRDYGYTF
TRBV6-1	-	TRBD2	TRBJ2-1	TGTGCCAGCAGCCGCCCCGTTCTAGCGGGAGGGAGGGGCTCCTACAATGAGCAGTTCTTC	CASSRPVLAGGRGSYNEQFF
TRBV29-1	many	-	TRBJ2-4	TGCAGCGTTGGTTCAGGGGCGAAAAACATTCAGTACTTC	CSVGSGAKNIQYF
TRBV19	few	-	TRBJ1-2	TGTGCCAGTAACAACGAGGGGACACGGCGCTATGGCTACACCTTC	CASNNEGTRRYGYTF
TRBV7-9	few	TRBD2	TRBJ2-2	TGTGCCAGCAGCTCACCGGGACTAGGACCCTCAAACACCGGGGAGCTGTTTTTT	CASSSPGLGPSNTGELFF
TRBV20-1	many	-	TRBJ2-3	TGCAGTGCTAGAGATGAATTCGATACGCAGTATTTT	CSARDEFDTQYF
TRBV18	medium-sized	-	TRBJ2-5	TGTGCCAGCTCACCAAGTTCCCAAGAGACCCAGTACTTC	CASSPSSQETQYF
TRBV20-1	once	-	TRBJ2-6	TGCAGTGCTAGAGACCCTAGTACCGGGGCCAACGTCCTGACTTTC	CSARDPSTGANVLTF
TRBV7-3	-	-	TRBJ1-5	TGTGCCAGCAGCTTAGGCACGGGGCAGCCCCAGCATTTT	CASSLGTGQPQHF
TRBV18	few	TRBD1	TRBJ1-2	TGTGCCAGCTCCCCATTGGGACAGGGGGAAGGCTACACCTTC	CASSPLGQGEGYTF
TRBV10-3	few	TRBD2	TRBJ2-5	TGTGCCATCAGTGAGTCGACTCGGGAGACTAGCGGTTTAAGGGGAGAGACCCAGTACTTC	CAISESTRETSGLRGETQYF
TRBV11-2	many	-	TRBJ1-2	TGTGCCAGCAGCTTAGAACAGCCTTATGGCTACACCTTC	CASSLEQPYGYTF
TRBV5-1	-	TRBD1	TRBJ1-1	TGCGCCAGCAGCCTGGTGGGACAGTTGAACACTGAAGCTTTCTTT	CASSLVGQLNTEAFF
TRBV7-9	many	-	TRBJ2-3	TGTGCCAGCGGCTGGGGGGCGACAGATACGCAGTATTTT	CASGWGATDTQYF
TRBV7-9	-	-	TRBJ1-3	TGTGCCAGCAGCTTTAGGGCGGTCCGCGAAACCGGAAACACCATATATTTT	CASSFRAVRETGNTIYF
TRBV20-1	few	-	TRBJ2-1	TGCAGCCCCTTTAGTGGGGATGAGCAGTTCTTC	CSPFSGDEQFF
TRBV20-1	few	-	TRBJ2-1	TGCAGTGCTAGAGTCAGAGGGTCCTACTCCAATGAGCAGTTCTTC	CSARVRGSYSNEQFF
TRBV11-2	few	TRBD2	TRBJ2-5	TGTGCCAGCAGCTCAAATAGCGGGGGCGGGGAGACCCAGTACTTC	CASSSNSGGGETQYF
TRBV5-6	many	TRBD1	TRBJ1-6	TGTGCCAGCAGTCCTACCGGGACAGGAGGTTCACCCCTCCACTTT	CASSPTGTGGSPLHF
TRBV7-9	few	-	TRBJ2-5	TGTGCCAGCAGCTTCCTACGGGGGCCGCGATCCCTCCTGTCCTTC	CASSFLRGPRSLLSF
TRBV19	few	-	TRBJ2-4	TGTGCCAGTAGTTTACAGGGCATGGGCCCCAAAAACATTCAGTACTTC	CASSLQGMGPKNIQYF
TRBV9	-	-	TRBJ1-1	TGTGCCAGCAGCCCCGAAGGGGGCACTGAAGCTTTCTTT	CASSPEGGTEAFF
TRBV7-9	many	-	TRBJ2-2	TGTGCCAGCAGCTTAATTGGGGGGCCGAGAACCGGGGAGCTGTTTTTT	CASSLIGGPRTGELFF
TRBV12-5	-	-	TRBJ1-5	TGTGCTAGTGGTTTGGTTCTGGGCGGCACGTCTGATCAGCCCCAGCATTTT	CASGLVLGGTSDQPQHF
TRBV3-1	once	-	TRBJ2-2	TGTGCCAGCAGCCAGGGACGCCGAATCGGGGAGCTGTTTTTT	CASSQGRRIGELFF
TRBV23-1	many	TRBD2	TRBJ2-5	TGCGCCAGCAGTCAATCGGGGGCGCTAGCGGGGGACAACCAAGAGACCCAGTACTTC	CASSQSGALAGDNQETQYF
TRBV5-1	-	TRBD1	TRBJ1-1	TGCGCCAGCAGCCGTTACAGGGGACTGAACACTGAAGCTTTCTTT	CASSRYRGLNTEAFF
TRBV6-1	-	-	TRBJ2-5	TGTGCCAGCAGTGAATCGGCGTACCAAGAGACCCAGTACTTC	CASSESAYQETQYF
TRBV19	-	TRBD2	TRBJ2-1	TGTGCCAGTAGTCCCCTCGGGGGGGGCTACAATGAGCAGTTCTTC	CASSPLGGGYNEQFF
TRBV11-3	-	-	TRBJ2-5	TGTGCCAGCAGCCTACAGGATAAAGAGACCCAGTACTTC	CASSLQDKETQYF